The T cell receptor beta chain described here comes from a study of blood T cell repertoires in COVID-19. Turning to the study itself: Collection of acute and convalescent COVID-19 samples took place in the United States, Italy and Spain. Sample material is recorded as cDNA or gDNA derived from T cells, B-cell-depleted T cells, or PBMCs.

Germline assignment: CDR1 KGHSH and CDR2 LQKENI. V gave up 3 bases and J gave up 4 bases; unmatched junction bases: 3. The CDR3 loop spans 14 amino acids. Authors' data handling: Amplification from reference gene primers served as the basis for estimated nucleated cell counts. Measured with immunoSEQ multiplex PCR; TCRdb has only the in-frame clones, and not every one. The D gene and trimming were derived from the DNA, and the V and J assignments and clone size from that table. In the table there are roughly 200,000 clones, 65% to 90% of which are singletons. This chain links TRBV18 with TRBJ1-5; 7 nucleotides match TRBD1. The source is a woman aged 40 to 50 with acute COVID-19. Input material: PBMCs or T cells enriched from blood (not recorded which). CDR3 protein: CASSPGQLNQPQHF. The CDR3 nucleotides read TGTGCCAGCTCACCGGGACAGCTAAATCAGCCCCAGCATTTT.